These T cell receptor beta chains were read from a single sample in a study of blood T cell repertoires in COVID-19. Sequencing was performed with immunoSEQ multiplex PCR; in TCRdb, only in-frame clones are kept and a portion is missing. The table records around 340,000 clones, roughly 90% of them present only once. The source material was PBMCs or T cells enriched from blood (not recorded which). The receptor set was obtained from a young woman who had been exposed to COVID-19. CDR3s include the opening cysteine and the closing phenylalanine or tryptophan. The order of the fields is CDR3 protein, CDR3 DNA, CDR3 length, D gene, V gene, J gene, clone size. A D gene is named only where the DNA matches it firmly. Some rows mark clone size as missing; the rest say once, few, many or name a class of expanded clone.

CASSLTSGRISTDTQYF	TGCGCCAGCAGCTTGACGAGCGGGAGGATTAGCACAGATACGCAGTATTTT	17	TRBD2	TRBV5-1	TRBJ2-3	NA
CASSGETSGANVLTF	TGTGCCAGCAGTGGAGAAACCTCTGGGGCCAACGTCCTGACTTTC	15	NA	TRBV2	TRBJ2-6	NA
CASSVAPSTSVTGELFF	TGTGCCAGCAGCGTAGCCCCCTCAACTAGTGTCACCGGGGAGCTGTTTTTT	17	NA	TRBV9	TRBJ2-2	NA
CASKLHSNSGNTIYF	TGTGCCAGTAAACTCCACAGCAACTCTGGAAACACCATATATTTT	15	NA	TRBV19	TRBJ1-3	NA
CASRYTGTGEHTIYF	TGTGCCAGCAGGTATACCGGGACAGGGGAGCACACCATATATTTT	15	TRBD1	TRBV2	TRBJ1-3	few
CASSKTGRSGPSTDTQYF	TGTGCCAGCAGCAAAACGGGGAGGAGCGGGCCAAGCACAGATACGCAGTATTTT	18	NA	TRBV21-1	TRBJ2-3	NA
CASSTQTSGTQETQYF	TGCGCCAGCAGCACCCAGACTAGCGGGACTCAAGAGACCCAGTACTTC	16	TRBD2	TRBV5-1	TRBJ2-5	NA
CASSLGQAGGPGNTIYF	TGTGCCAGCAGCTTAGGGCAGGCAGGGGGCCCTGGAAACACCATATATTTT	17	TRBD1	TRBV7-6	TRBJ1-3	NA
CASSFMTGYGYTF	TGTGCCAGCAGTTTTATGACGGGCTATGGCTACACCTTC	13	NA	TRBV28	TRBJ1-2	NA
CASSALAGGRPQETQYF	TGTGCCAGCAGTGCACTAGCGGGAGGGAGGCCTCAAGAGACCCAGTACTTC	17	TRBD2	TRBV6-1	TRBJ2-5	once
CASELGWQGDSPLHF	TGTGCCAGCGAGCTCGGGTGGCAGGGTGATTCACCCCTCCACTTT	15	NA	TRBV6-5	TRBJ1-6	NA
CASSRPKGGQLYNSPLHF	TGTGCCAGCAGCCGACCTAAGGGTGGACAGCTCTATAATTCACCCCTCCACTTT	18	NA	TRBV6-6	TRBJ1-6	NA
CAISESTRLYGYTF	TGTGCCATCAGTGAGTCGACCAGGCTCTATGGCTACACCTTC	14	NA	TRBV10-3	TRBJ1-2	NA
CASSPESGGRTGELFF	TGTGCCAGCAGCCCTGAATCAGGAGGACGGACCGGGGAGCTGTTTTTT	16	NA	TRBV7-9	TRBJ2-2	NA
CASSLSGSTGELFF	TGTGCCAGCAGCTTGAGCGGGAGCACCGGGGAGCTGTTTTTT	14	TRBD2	TRBV5-4	TRBJ2-2	NA
CASSLGLGYGYTF	TGTGCCAGCAGTTTGGGGCTCGGCTATGGCTACACCTTC	13	NA	TRBV28	TRBJ1-2	NA
CSVLRGETQYF	TGCAGCGTATTGCGGGGGGAGACCCAGTACTTC	11	TRBD2	TRBV29-1	TRBJ2-5	NA
CASSRDRSYEQYF	TGTGCCAGTAGTAGGGACAGATCCTACGAGCAGTACTTC	13	TRBD1	TRBV19	TRBJ2-7	NA
CSASRGYSNQPQHF	TGCAGTGCTAGTCGGGGGTATAGCAATCAGCCCCAGCATTTT	14	NA	TRBV20-1	TRBJ1-5	once
CASSLAPGRERGTQYF	TGTGCCAGCAGCTTAGCGCCAGGGCGGGAGCGTGGTACGCAGTATTTT	16	TRBD2	TRBV7-2	TRBJ2-3	NA
CATSRATLLASQETQYF	TGTGCCACCAGCAGAGCTACCCTACTAGCGTCCCAAGAGACCCAGTACTTC	17	TRBD2	TRBV15	TRBJ2-5	NA
CASSVAGGAGANVLTF	TGTGCCAGCAGCGTAGCTGGAGGGGCCGGGGCCAACGTCCTGACTTTC	16	NA	TRBV9	TRBJ2-6	NA
CASSIVLGGLYGYTF	TGTGCCAGTAGTATAGTCCTCGGCGGACTCTATGGCTACACCTTC	15	NA	TRBV19	TRBJ1-2	NA
CASSLDSVREWSYNEQFF	TGTGCCAGCAGCTTAGATTCGGTCCGGGAGTGGTCCTACAATGAGCAGTTCTTC	18	NA	TRBV7-6	TRBJ2-1	few
CASSLLAGGVWGVSSSPLHF	TGTGCCAGCAGTTTATTGGCAGGGGGCGTATGGGGCGTCTCCTCATCACCCCTCCACTTT	20	TRBD1	TRBV27	TRBJ1-6	NA
CASSLGQAGEKLFF	TGTGCCAGCAGTCTTGGACAGGCGGGTGAAAAACTGTTTTTT	14	TRBD1	TRBV28	TRBJ1-4	NA
CASSQDLGARGYTF	TGTGCCAGCAGCCAAGATTTGGGGGCTAGGGGCTACACCTTC	14	NA	TRBV3-1/TRBV3-2	TRBJ1-2	NA
CASSKNRGQEGYTF	TGTGCCAGTAGTAAAAACAGGGGGCAGGAAGGCTACACCTTC	14	TRBD1	TRBV19	TRBJ1-2	once
CASSLLVPGELFF	TGTGCCAGCAGCTTACTAGTCCCTGGGGAGCTGTTTTTT	13	NA	TRBV7-3	TRBJ2-2	NA
CASSPNTDGPYEQYF	TGCGCCAGCAGTCCGAATACCGATGGGCCCTACGAGCAGTACTTC	15	NA	TRBV5-1	TRBJ2-7	NA
CASSRDSNSPLHF	TGTGCCAGCAGCCGGGACAGTAATTCACCCCTCCACTTT	13	TRBD1	TRBV28	TRBJ1-6	NA
CSAGELGAGNQPQHF	TGCAGCGCCGGAGAGTTGGGCGCGGGGAATCAGCCCCAGCATTTT	15	NA	TRBV29-1	TRBJ1-5	NA
CASSSTGELFF	TGTGCCAGCAGCAGCACCGGGGAGCTGTTTTTT	11	NA	TRBV28	TRBJ2-2	NA
CASSPGTGTYNEQFF	TGTGCCAGCAGCCCCGGGACTGGCACCTACAATGAGCAGTTCTTC	15	NA	TRBV7-3	TRBJ2-1	NA
CASSRSTGGNQPQHF	TGTGCCAGCTCACGATCGACAGGGGGCAATCAGCCCCAGCATTTT	15	TRBD1	TRBV18	TRBJ1-5	NA
CASSYRVGQGPQETQYF	TGTGCCAGCAGTTACCGGGTCGGACAGGGTCCCCAAGAGACCCAGTACTTC	17	TRBD1	TRBV28	TRBJ2-5	NA
CASRETEVEQFF	TGTGCCAGCAGGGAGACGGAAGTTGAGCAGTTCTTC	12	NA	TRBV2	TRBJ2-1	NA
CASSQEDRGSPLHF	TGTGCCAGCAGCCAAGAGGATAGGGGTTCACCCCTCCACTTT	14	NA	TRBV4-2	TRBJ1-6	NA
CASSRSFMRDLHF	TGTGCCAGCAGCCGATCCTTCATGCGGGACCTCCACTTT	13	NA	TRBV7-9	TRBJ1-6	NA
CAGTGNRGLNTEAFF	TGTGCCGGAACGGGTAACAGGGGCTTAAACACTGAAGCTTTCTTT	15	TRBD1	TRBV28	TRBJ1-1	NA
CASSRQGRDPLAYEQYF	TGTGCCAGTAGTAGACAAGGCCGAGACCCCCTTGCCTACGAGCAGTACTTC	17	NA	TRBV19	TRBJ2-7	NA
CASSIVAGGPDTQYF	TGTGCCAGTAGTATCGTAGCGGGAGGGCCAGATACGCAGTATTTT	15	TRBD2	TRBV19	TRBJ2-3	once